This T cell receptor beta chain was identified during a study of identifying expanded T cells in peripheral blood (dated by TCRdb to between 2017 and 2020). With respect to the entire study: Technical replicates were generated by sequencing separate aliquots of the same genomic DNA pool, with four replicates compared pairwise. Broad study findings and their caveats: Variance in clone template counts between roughly two-week samples significantly increased with total template count across all healthy donors. Across all healthy-donor time intervals, the beta-binomial model significantly lowered both the number of clones called differentially abundant and the false-positive rate. Between technical replicates the binomial model flagged around 1.2 differentially abundant clones, whereas over two weeks the binomial model flagged about 15 and over about 4 weeks 19 to 20. The authors expected that over much longer intervals, such as months to years, biological variance in healthy repertoires might increase even further.

No immune events such as infections were documented for the healthy donors during the collection period. To calibrate time-dependent variance in a beta-binomial model of T-cell clone differential abundance, blood repertoires from healthy donors were used as a training cohort. The training cohort comprised roughly ten healthy donors, 3 female and 7 male. Donor ages ranged from about 25 to 64 years, with an average of around 45 years. Whole blood was collected from each healthy donor at three time points spaced roughly two weeks apart and obtained from a commercial supplier. Genomic DNA was extracted from unsorted whole blood for immunosequencing. TCRbeta CDR3 regions were profiled with the immunoSEQ Assay using bias-controlled multiplex PCR amplification of genomic DNA. The study's processing was this. To quantify the absolute abundance of each unique TCRbeta CDR3 region, the sequences were collapsed and filtered. Differential abundance was tested with a binomial (Fisher-equivalent) model and with a beta-binomial model adding time-dependent variance fitted from healthy donors. Clones with fewer than 5 combined templates were removed, and differential abundance was called for clones with a Benjamini-Hochberg FDR below 0.01. In the beta-binomial model, variance was expressed as a function of the total template count across the two samples, in the form v = (b*log(k)+a)^2. TCRdb took this table from immuneACCESS and kept in-frame rearrangements with V and J called. Such tables lack part of the clones; where checked against another copy, unresolved V genes explain under half of the gap, and the rest is unexplained. Clonal size and the V and J genes are those of that table, whereas D and trimming came from the DNA. For this sample there are around 120,000 clones; approximately 86% appear just once. Less than 10% of the sample rests with the top ten.

The CDR3 contains 17 residues, cysteine and phenylalanine counted. Of all the DNA, just the CDR3 is kept, 51 bases in frame from base 1. The germline V gene sets CDR1 to KGHSH and CDR2 to LQKENI. Trimming takes 2 bases from V and 6 bases from J, and the germline ends sit 22 bases apart. About this clone: It has no known antigen specificity. Base qualities were left out, and no much larger clone turns up one base away.

The receptor's source is a person aged 18 to 75 in good health. Sequencing input: blood. This receptor chain uses TRBV18 and TRBJ1-1; TRBD1 is a possible D gene, resting on 6 matching bases. The CDR3 protein: CASSPNTLQGGGSEAFF. The sequenced DNA: TGTGCCAGCTCACCAAACACTCTACAGGGAGGGGGTTCTGAAGCTTTCTTT.